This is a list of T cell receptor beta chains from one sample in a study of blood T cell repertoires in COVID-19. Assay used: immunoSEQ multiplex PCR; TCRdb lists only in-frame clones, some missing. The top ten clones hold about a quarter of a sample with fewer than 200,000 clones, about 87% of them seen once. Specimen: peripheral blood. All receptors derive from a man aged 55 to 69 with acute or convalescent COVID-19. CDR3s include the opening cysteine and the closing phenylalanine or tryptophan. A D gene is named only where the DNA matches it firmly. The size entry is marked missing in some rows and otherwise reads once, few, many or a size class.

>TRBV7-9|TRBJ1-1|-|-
TGTGCCAGCGGGCGGGCGGGGACTGAAGCTTTCTTT
CASGRAGTEAFF
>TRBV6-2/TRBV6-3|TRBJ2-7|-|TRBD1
TGTGCCAGCAGTTACTCGAGGGGACAGAGAACGGACGAGCAGTACTTC
CASSYSRGQRTDEQYF
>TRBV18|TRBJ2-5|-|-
TGTGCCAGCTCACTGACTGAAGAGACCCAGTACTTC
CASSLTEETQYF
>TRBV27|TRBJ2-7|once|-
TGTGCCAGCTCCCGGGGTCAGGTTTCCTACGAGCAGTACTTC
CASSRGQVSYEQYF
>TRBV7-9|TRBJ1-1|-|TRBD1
TGTGCCAGCACCAAAGGAACAGGGGGTTTAAACACTGAAGCTTTCTTT
CASTKGTGGLNTEAFF
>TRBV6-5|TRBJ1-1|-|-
TGTGCCAGCAGTTGGACAACCTTGAACACTGAAGCTTTCTTT
CASSWTTLNTEAFF
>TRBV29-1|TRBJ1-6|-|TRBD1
TGCAGCGCCCTTGAGACAGGGGGTGTGGGGTCACCCCTCCACTTT
CSALETGGVGSPLHF
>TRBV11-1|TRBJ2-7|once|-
TGTGCCAGCAGCCCCCTGTCGACAGTACCCTACGAGCAGTACTTC
CASSPLSTVPYEQYF
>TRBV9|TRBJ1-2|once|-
TGTGCCAGCAGCGGCACATCCTCCAGGGGCTACACCTTC
CASSGTSSRGYTF
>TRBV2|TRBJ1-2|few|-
TGTGCCAGCAGACAGGGAGGGGATGGCTACACCTTC
CASRQGGDGYTF
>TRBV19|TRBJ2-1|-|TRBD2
TGTGCCAGTAGGGAGCGGGGGGCCTACAATGAGCAGTTCTTC
CASRERGAYNEQFF
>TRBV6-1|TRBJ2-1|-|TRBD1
TGTGCCAGCAGTGAAGAGGGGACAGGGGGACACAATGAGCAGTTCTTC
CASSEEGTGGHNEQFF
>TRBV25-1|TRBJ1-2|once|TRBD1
TGTGCCAGCAGTGAAAAGGCCGGACAGGGGATTTATGGCTACACCTTC
CASSEKAGQGIYGYTF